This T cell receptor beta chain was sequenced during a study of blood T cell repertoires in COVID-19. Original processing methods: Estimated nucleated cell counts came from reference gene primer amplification. Assay: immunoSEQ multiplex PCR; the TCRdb copy retains only in-frame clones and omits some. V and J calls plus clone size are reproduced from that table; the DNA served to infer D and trimming. The sample lists some 380,000 clones, around 87% occurring once. Participants' reported clinical history set cohort assignment. The clonotype comes from a man aged 25 to 45 who had recovered from COVID-19. The sample consisted of PBMCs or T cells enriched from blood (not recorded which).

The CDR3 loop is CASSELDTQYF. CDR3 coding DNA: TGTGCCAGCTCGGAGTTGGATACGCAGTATTTT. This rearrangement joins TRBV18 to TRBJ2-3; D gene ambiguous. The CDR3 sequence is 11 residues long. V dropped 6 bases and J dropped 6 bases, with 7 bases sitting between them. Germline-derived CDR1 and CDR2 are KGHSH and LQKENI.